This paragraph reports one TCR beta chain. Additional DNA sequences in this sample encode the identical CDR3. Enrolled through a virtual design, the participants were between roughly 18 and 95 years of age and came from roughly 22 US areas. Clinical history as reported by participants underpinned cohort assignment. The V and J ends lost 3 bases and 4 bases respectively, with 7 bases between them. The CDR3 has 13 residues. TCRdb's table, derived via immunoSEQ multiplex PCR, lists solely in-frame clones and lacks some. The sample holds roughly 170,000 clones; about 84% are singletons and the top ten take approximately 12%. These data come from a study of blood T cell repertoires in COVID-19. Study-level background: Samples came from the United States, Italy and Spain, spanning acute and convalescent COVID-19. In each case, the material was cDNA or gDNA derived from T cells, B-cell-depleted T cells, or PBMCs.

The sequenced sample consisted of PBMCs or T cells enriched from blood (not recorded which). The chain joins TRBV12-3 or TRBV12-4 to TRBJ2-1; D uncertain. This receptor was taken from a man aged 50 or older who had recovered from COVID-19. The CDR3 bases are TGTGCCAGCAGTTTTGGGCAGTACAATGAGCAGTTCTTC. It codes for CASSFGQYNEQFF.